Below, one TCR beta chain is given with its context. What this receptor recognizes is not known. Base qualities are not provided; no much larger clone lies one nucleotide away. The sample comes from a study of shared clonotypes between healthy human individuals (TCRdb year 2020). Study-wide context: The cohort comprised a couple of women and a few men aged 18 to 49 years. For each donor, CD4 naive and CD4 memory were each run on three plates, CD8 naive on two plates, and CD8 memory on one plate. Blood TCR repertoires of roughly 5 healthy adults were deeply sequenced to estimate repertoire size and the extent of clonotype sharing between individuals. To increase sequencing depth and limit assay-specific biases, different laboratories used diverse techniques to prepare libraries and sequence TCR repertoires. Each donor's leukapheresis produced roughly between roughly 0.94 and 9.5 billion PBMCs. The investigation overall reported the following: Pairwise subsampling indicated that sequencing depth was expected to affect the degree of clonotype sharing among donors. Sharing across several donors was observed for roughly 5.4% of naive CD4, 3.5% of naive CD8, 2% to 2.5% of memory CD4, and around 0.4% of memory CD8 clonotypes. Sampling was restricted to blood, and TCR repertoires in tissues likely differ from the TCR repertoires found in blood. Because the study included only a small number of donors, the genetic and exposure-history diversity represented was limited. Incomplete sequencing was indicated by rarefaction of sorted-subset datasets, despite the large sequencing depth. Clonotypes shared by all four sorted-subset donors showed higher generation probabilities than non-shared clonotypes. Larger estimated clonotype richness was generally found for naive subsets than for memory subsets.

Healthy HIV-negative adults with no recently reported acute infections or vaccinations were included as donors. Every donor was a Caucasian adult living in Nashville, Tennessee, USA. Magnetic negative selection was used to enrich CD4+ T cells, after which naive cells were positively selected on CD45RA and the negative fraction became the memory subset. Blood was collected by leukapheresis, and PBMCs were isolated by Ficoll-Histopaque density gradient centrifugation and then cryopreserved in liquid nitrogen vapor phase. Purity and quantity of every magnetically sorted T cell population were checked by analytical flow cytometry. Genomic DNA was isolated from each sorted fraction and quantified by UV absorbance on a Nanodrop 2000c. Germline trimming: 6 bases from V, 6 bases from J; junction bases outside gene matches: 11. From the germline V gene (reference sequence), CDR1 is LNHDA and CDR2 is SQIVND. Spanning cysteine to phenylalanine, the CDR3 consists of 15 amino acids. Only the CDR3 part of the read is kept: 45 bases, read in frame from the first base.

TCR CDR3 regions were amplified from genomic DNA by multiplex PCR using the deep immunoSEQ assay. Genomic DNA extracted from each cell subset was distributed evenly over all wells of several immunoSEQ 96-well plates, and each plate served as one replicate. For sorted subsets, approximately 200 ng of genomic DNA, equivalent to roughly 30,000 T cell genomes, went into each replicate PCR. Purified libraries were quantified with a Qubit 3.0 fluorometer, sized on a Bioanalyzer 2100, and re-quantified with the KAPA Library Quantification kit. Every immunoSEQ 96-well plate was sequenced on a dedicated single-read 150-cycle Illumina NextSeq 550 flow cell. The authors processed their data as follows. Because the immunoSEQ output included only junctional sequences and no quality scores, the filtering could not be the same as the filtering used for full-length reads. To assign V/J genes and CDR3, sequences were annotated against IMGT germline references using PyIR, a Python wrapper for IgBLAST v1.9. Any read was removed if the V/J assignment was weak (E-value above 1e-6), the CDR3 was missing, or the read contained stop codons, out-of-frame junctions, or ambiguous translated residues. V3J clonotypes were defined by identical inferred V gene, J gene, and CDR3 amino acid sequence. To compute the percentage overlap between repertoires, the number of shared unique clonotypes was divided by the size of the smaller repertoire. Repertoire richness was assessed with RTK rarefaction, the Chao1 estimator, and Recon v2.1 estimates of unobserved clonotypes. Generation probabilities for all TCRbeta clonotypes obtained by the gDNA method from several donors were computed using OLGA. In TCRdb, the immuneACCESS table is reduced to in-frame sequences with V and J assigned. These tables do not hold every clone; where another copy was compared, an unresolved V gene accounts for under half, and the others remain unexplained. V, J and clone size are taken as reported in that table, and D and trimming were inferred from the DNA itself. The sample table shows over 2 million clones, and 85% to 95% are seen once. The ten largest clonotypes hold approximately 0.41% of the sample.

This clonotype was sampled from a young man in good health. Some clones in this sample may be carry-over from other donors' samples. The receptor chain draws on TRBV19 and TRBJ2-1; 7 nucleotides in the junction match TRBD1. Sequencing was carried out using naive CD4+ T cells from PBMCs. Interpreted using the paper, the cell subset or site label stands for: CD45RA+ positively selected. The nucleotides are TGTGCCAGTAGCTCCCCGGGACAGCCAAGCAATGAGCAGTTCTTC. Its coded protein is CASSSPGQPSNEQFF.